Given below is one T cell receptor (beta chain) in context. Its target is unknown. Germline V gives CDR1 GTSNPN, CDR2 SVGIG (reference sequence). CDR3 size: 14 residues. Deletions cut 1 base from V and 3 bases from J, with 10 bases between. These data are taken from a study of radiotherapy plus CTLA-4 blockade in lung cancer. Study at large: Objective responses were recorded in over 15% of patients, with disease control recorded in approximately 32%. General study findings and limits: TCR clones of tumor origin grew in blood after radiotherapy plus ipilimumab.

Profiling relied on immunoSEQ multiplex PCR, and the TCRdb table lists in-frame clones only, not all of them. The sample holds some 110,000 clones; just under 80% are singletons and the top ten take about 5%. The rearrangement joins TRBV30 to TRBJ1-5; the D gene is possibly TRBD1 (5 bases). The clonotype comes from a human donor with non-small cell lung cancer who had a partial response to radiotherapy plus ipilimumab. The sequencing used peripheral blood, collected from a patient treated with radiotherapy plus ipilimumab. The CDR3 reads CAWSAGFNNQPQHF. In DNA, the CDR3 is TGTGCCTGGAGTGCAGGGTTTAACAATCAGCCCCAGCATTTT. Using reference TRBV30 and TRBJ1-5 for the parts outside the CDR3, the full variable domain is SQTIHQWPATLVQPVGSPLSLECTVEGTSNPNLYWYRQAAGRGLQLLFYSVGIGQISSEVPQNLSASRPQDRQFILSSKKLLLSDSGFYLCAWSAGFNNQPQHFGDGTRLSIL.